This T cell receptor (beta chain) was captured in a study of T cell clones after liver transplantation (dated by TCRdb to between 2018 and 2021). For the study in its entirety: ITN030ST, the source of the samples, was a randomized trial that attempted immunosuppression withdrawal within 2 years of liver transplantation. Third party-reactive TCRbeta sequences were also identified from pre-transplant MLRs to serve as an antigen-independent comparator for donor-reactive sequences. Of the eight recipients, a few were HCV-positive, while the remaining recipients had been transplanted for non-autoimmune, non-viral indications. A cohort of 8 liver transplant recipients was studied, of whom 3 were classified as tolerant and 5 as non-tolerant. Until randomization at 12-24 months post-transplant, subjects were given standard immunosuppression, with no induction therapy. To count as tolerant, a recipient had to stay completely off immunosuppression for at least one year without liver enzymes climbing beyond twice the upper limit of normal. Donor-reactive T cell clones were identified by TCRbeta sequencing after a pre-transplant mixed lymphocyte reaction and then tracked in post-transplant blood. Blood samples were taken pre-transplant, pre-randomization before withdrawal, and post-randomization after full withdrawal or failed withdrawal.

High-throughput TCRbeta CDR3 sequencing of frozen genomic DNA was performed by immunoSEQ, including PCR amplification, mapping, bias correction and internal controls. Turning to the authors' computational methods: Only productive rearrangements were retained, and each unique TCRbeta sequence was defined by its CDR3 nucleotide sequence together with its V and J gene. For a sequence to be called donor-reactive, it needed a frequency of at least 0.01% and at least 5-fold expansion in CFSE-low cells compared with unstimulated pre-transplant cells. To ensure at least 90% detection power, minimum frequency thresholds were set for each subject based on that subject's lowest-template unstimulated sample. Repertoire turnover was measured by Jensen-Shannon divergence between the top 1000 TCRbeta sequences post- and pre-transplant. Changes in detection of donor-reactive sequences were tested with two-sided Fisher's exact tests. TCRdb limited this immuneACCESS table to in-frame rearrangements with V and J called. A share of clones is missing; checked studies link under half to unresolved V genes, and the rest is unexplained. From that table come the V and J calls and clone size; the DNA was used to work out D and trimming. Within this sample are tens of thousands of clones, with under 85% of them counted one time only. The ten largest clones add up to around 9.1% of the sample.

Broader findings and caveats from the paper: Once repertoire turnover was taken into account, donor-reactive detection showed a significant reduction for CD4 in 7 of 8 subjects and for CD8 in 8 of 8. The conclusions were preliminary, being limited by small, heterogeneous patient numbers and by non-standardized post-transplant time points. Without allograft tissue specimens, donor-reactive T cells may have migrated into the graft rather than being deleted. A significant post-transplant decrease in circulating donor-reactive CD4 TCRbeta sequences was observed in most of the 8 subjects, irrespective of tolerance or HCV status. The decline in donor-reactive sequences exceeded the decline in third party-reactive sequences, suggesting partial antigen-specific deletion that was unrelated to withdrawal success. Low numbers of available donor cells limited the measurable donor-reactive repertoire in a couple of subjects.

Points on this clone: The antigen it binds to is not known. No base-level quality is on record; no much larger clone is a single base apart.

Reading from cysteine to phenylalanine, the CDR3 counts 13 amino acids. The read is trimmed to its CDR3 DNA, 39 bases read in frame from base 1. CDR1 and CDR2 are read off the germline V gene as SGDLS and YYNGEE. Relative to germline, V is 1 base shorter and J is 5 bases shorter, with 9 bases between their ends. Unstimulated PBMCs, after thawing, were stained for CD3, CD4 and CD8 and then FACS-sorted into CD3+CD4+ and CD3+CD8+ populations. Each of the 8 studied subjects was randomized to immunosuppression withdrawal. The Qiagen DNeasy Blood and Tissue Kit was used to isolate genomic DNA. The chain is assembled from TRBV9 and TRBJ1-2; a confident D gene designation cannot be given. The material was CD4+ T cells from blood, obtained at the 22-month timepoint. This clonotype originated in a human patient who received a liver transplant. In transplant recipients, some T cells may be of donor rather than host origin. The CDR3 has the sequence CASSVIERYGYTF. In nucleotide form, the sequence is TGTGCCAGCAGCGTAATAGAGAGATATGGCTACACCTTC.